The clone carrying this T cell receptor (beta chain) turned up a few times. Isolated RNA was reverse transcribed into cDNA used as the sequencing template. Data came from immunoSEQ multiplex PCR; TCRdb stores just in-frame clones and leaves some out. This table holds some 190,000 clones, more than 55% found once. The CDR3 length is 15 residues. V lost 5 bases to trimming and J lost 3 bases, with 14 bases between them. CDR1 is SGHTA and CDR2 is FQGNSA in the germline V gene. The sample originates from a study of CD8+ T cells in alopecia areata. Study-wide background: Scalp area affected, as a percentage, set the severity score of treated patients.

Treatment indicated: oral pan-JAK inhibitor, 5-10 mg twice daily. Alopecia areata patients provided lesional scalp punch biopsies and peripheral blood, both collected for the study. The receptor comes from a human donor with alopecia areata. Specimen: CD4+ T cells sorted from blood, collected at week 44, from a patient treated with tofacitinib. The rearrangement uses TRBV7-2 and TRBJ2-1; D perhaps matches TRBD2 (5 bases). DNA for the CDR3: TGTGCCAGCAGCCTGATGAGGGCGGTCTACAATGAGCAGTTCTTC. Translated: CASSLMRAVYNEQFF.